A selection of T cell receptor beta chains follows, all from one sample in a study of T cells after yellow fever vaccination. TCRdb processed the 5' RACE reads anew with MiXCR; each CDR3 protein has one entry. The data show hundreds of thousands of distinct CDR3 sequences, 20% to 25% seen once. The sample consisted of PBMCs, taken roughly 20 days after the first yellow fever vaccination. Source of these receptors: a man aged 18-30 years who received the YFV17D yellow fever vaccine. Both conserved end residues are part of each CDR3. D genes are given only for firm matches. Clone size is given for some rows only: seen once, a few or many times, or a class if the clone is expanded.

V gene	J gene	D gene	clone size	CDR3 DNA	CDR3 protein
TRBV29-1	TRBJ2-1	TRBD1	NA	TGCAGCGTGGTATCGGACAGGGCTGGGTTCTTC	CSVVSDRAGFF
TRBV21-1	TRBJ1-1	NA	NA	TGTGCCAGCCCAGAGGTGCAACAAAAACCGAACACTGAAGCTTTCTTT	CASPEVQQKPNTEAFF
TRBV3-1	TRBJ1-2	NA	NA	TGTGCCAGCAGCCACCAACAACCGGGGTACTATGGCTACACCTTC	CASSHQQPGYYGYTF
TRBV5-1	TRBJ2-7	TRBD1	few	TGCGCCAGCAGCGTGACAGGGGCCCAGTCCTACGAGCAGTACTTC	CASSVTGAQSYEQYF
TRBV30	TRBJ2-7	NA	NA	TGTGCCTGGGAGGGACCTACCTACGAGCAGTACTTC	CAWEGPTYEQYF
TRBV7-8	TRBJ2-7	NA	NA	TGTGCCAGCAGCCTAGAGGGAGACGAGCAGTACTTC	CASSLEGDEQYF
TRBV7-2	TRBJ1-5	NA	NA	TGTGCCGGGGACGGACGGGGCAATCAGCCCCAGCATTTT	CAGDGRGNQPQHF
TRBV7-2	TRBJ1-1	NA	NA	TGTGCCAGCAGCTTGGGAGAGGTCGTCCGGGCTTTCTTT	CASSLGEVVRAFF
TRBV11-2	TRBJ1-2	NA	NA	TGTGCCAGCAGCCCCATGGGCAGGGGAGTATCAAACTATGGCTACACCTTC	CASSPMGRGVSNYGYTF
TRBV4-1	TRBJ1-4	NA	few	TGCGCCAGCAGCCAAGGTCATAGCGCTAATGAAAAACTGTTTTTT	CASSQGHSANEKLFF
TRBV4-1	TRBJ2-6	NA	NA	TGCGCCAGCAGCCAAGATCCACCCTCGGTAGGGGCCAACGTCCTGACTTTC	CASSQDPPSVGANVLTF
TRBV9	TRBJ2-1	TRBD2	NA	TGTGCCAGCAGCGCTTTCGAGCGGGGGGCGTACAATGAGCAGTTCTTC	CASSAFERGAYNEQFF
TRBV11-2	TRBJ2-5	NA	many	TGTGCCAGCAGCGGTGAGACAGGTTGGGAGACCCAGTACTTC	CASSGETGWETQYF
TRBV11-3	TRBJ2-7	NA	NA	TGTGCCAGCAGCTTCGGGGGAAACGAGCAGTACTTC	CASSFGGNEQYF
TRBV4-1	TRBJ1-2	TRBD1	NA	TGCGCCAGCAGCCCATGGGACAGGCTTAACTATGGCTACACCTTC	CASSPWDRLNYGYTF
TRBV4-1	TRBJ1-5	NA	NA	TGCGCCAGCAGCCAAGATGCGAATCAGCCCCAGCATTTT	CASSQDANQPQHF
TRBV12-3/TRBV12-4	TRBJ2-3	TRBD2	NA	TGTGCCAGCAGTTGGGGGGGGTCCTACACAGATACGCAGTATTTT	CASSWGGSYTDTQYF
TRBV9	TRBJ2-1	NA	few	TGTGCCAGCAGCGAGGAGGATGAGCAGTTCTTC	CASSEEDEQFF
TRBV3-1	TRBJ1-4	TRBD1	NA	TGTGCCAGCAGCCAAGATCGTCGCAGGGGGCGCGAAAAACTGTTTTTT	CASSQDRRRGREKLFF
TRBV10-3	TRBJ1-1	TRBD1	few	TGTGCCATCTCTGACAGGGGGGGCGAAGCTTTCTTT	CAISDRGGEAFF
TRBV5-1	TRBJ2-5	TRBD1	NA	TGCGCCAGCAGCCAAGACAGGGGCCAAGAGACCCAGTACTTC	CASSQDRGQETQYF
TRBV4-1	TRBJ2-6	NA	NA	TGCGCCTCCTGGGGCTCTGGGGCCAACGTCCTGACTTTC	CASWGSGANVLTF
TRBV12-5	TRBJ2-3	TRBD2	NA	TGTGCTAGTGGTTTGGATGGGACTAGCGCCGATACGCAGTATTTT	CASGLDGTSADTQYF
TRBV6-5	TRBJ2-2	NA	few	TGTGCCAGCAGTTACTCGGGGTCCGGGGAGCTGTTTTTT	CASSYSGSGELFF
TRBV4-2	TRBJ1-4	TRBD1	NA	TGTGCCAGCAGCCAAGACCTCAGGGGGACTAATGAAAAACTGTTTTTT	CASSQDLRGTNEKLFF
TRBV5-1	TRBJ2-3	TRBD2	NA	TGCGCCAGCAGCTCGAACGCGGGGGGGCTCGATACGCAGTATTTT	CASSSNAGGLDTQYF